The sequence of this TCR beta chain was determined in a study of T cells in Graves' hyperthyroidism and ophthalmopathy. Study-level background: Pretreatment peripheral blood was obtained at initial diagnosis.

Researchers amplified the TCR beta CDR3 regions from RNA transcripts. HTBI primers were used for first-round RT-PCR of the TCR CDR3. TCRdb analysed the multiplex PCR reads with MiXCR anew, one entry per CDR3 protein. The data hold under 650,000 distinct CDR3 sequences, with about 16% observed a single time. With V trimmed by 8 bases and J by 1 base, 11 bases remained unmatched. CDR1 MNHEY and CDR2 SMNVEV come from the germline V gene (reference sequence). CDR3 size: 18 residues. Exclusion of a patient resulted from uncontrolled infection, other autoimmune disease, pregnancy or lactation. Thyroid ultrasound, orbital computed tomography, clinical symptoms, and serum thyroxine and TRAb underpinned diagnoses. General study findings and limits: From stable hyperthyroidism, ophthalmopathy was separated by a 13 V-J model.

The table lists this clonotype with a few counts. Antigen unknown. The sequenced sample was blood. This sequence was found in a woman aged 25 to 39 with Graves' hyperthyroidism. The chain has TRBV27 and TRBJ2-5; 15 nucleotides match TRBD2. The CDR3: CASSPGTSGRTTQETQYF. CDR3 sequence (DNA): TGTGCCAGCTCACCAGGGACTAGCGGGAGGACCACCCAAGAGACCCAGTACTTC.